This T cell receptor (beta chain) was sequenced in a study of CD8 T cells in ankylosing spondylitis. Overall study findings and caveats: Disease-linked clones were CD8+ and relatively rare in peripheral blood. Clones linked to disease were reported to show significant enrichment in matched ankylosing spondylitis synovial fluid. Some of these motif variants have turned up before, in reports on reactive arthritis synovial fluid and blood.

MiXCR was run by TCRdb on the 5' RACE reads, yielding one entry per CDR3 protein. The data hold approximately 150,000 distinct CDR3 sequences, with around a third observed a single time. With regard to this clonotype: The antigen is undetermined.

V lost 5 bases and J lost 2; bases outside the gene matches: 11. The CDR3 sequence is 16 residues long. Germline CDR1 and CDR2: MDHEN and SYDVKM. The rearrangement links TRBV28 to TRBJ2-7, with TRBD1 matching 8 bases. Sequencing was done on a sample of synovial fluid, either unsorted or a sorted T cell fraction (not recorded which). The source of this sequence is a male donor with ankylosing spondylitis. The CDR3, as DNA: TGTGCCAGCAGTGCCACAGGGGGAACTAGCCCCTACGAGCAGTACTTC. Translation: CASSATGGTSPYEQYF.